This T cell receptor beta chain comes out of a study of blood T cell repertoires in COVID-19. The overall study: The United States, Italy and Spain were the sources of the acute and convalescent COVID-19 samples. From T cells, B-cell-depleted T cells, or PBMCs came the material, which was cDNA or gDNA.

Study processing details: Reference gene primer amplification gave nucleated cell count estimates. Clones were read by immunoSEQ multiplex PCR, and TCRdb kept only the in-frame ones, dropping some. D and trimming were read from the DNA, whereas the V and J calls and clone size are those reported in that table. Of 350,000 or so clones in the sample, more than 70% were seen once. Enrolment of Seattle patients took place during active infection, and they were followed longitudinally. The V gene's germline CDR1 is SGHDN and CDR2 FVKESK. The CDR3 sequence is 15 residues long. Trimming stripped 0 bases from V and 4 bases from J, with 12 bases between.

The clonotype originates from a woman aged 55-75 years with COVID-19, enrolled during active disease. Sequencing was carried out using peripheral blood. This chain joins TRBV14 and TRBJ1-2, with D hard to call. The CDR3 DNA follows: TGTGCCAGCAGCCAAGATGCATCTTGGGCCTATGGCTACACCTTC. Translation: CASSQDASWAYGYTF.